What follows is one T cell receptor beta chain and its context. The sample belongs to a study of metastatic and nonmetastatic thyroid tumors. Treatment of any kind had been given to no patient before thyroid surgery. Original data processing: Researchers built a distant-metastasis classifier for papillary thyroid cancer that drew on CDR3 differences across clinicopathological groups. TCRdb recomputed clones from the PCR reads via MiXCR. The V and J calls follow TCRdb's processing rather than the paper's. The sample carries under 50,000 clones, under 30% recorded once. Germline CDR1 reads MDHEN; CDR2 reads SYDVKM. The CDR3 has 13 residues. The ends were cut back, 7 bases at V and 4 bases at J, with 13 bases in the middle.

The origin of this receptor is a male donor with papillary thyroid cancer or a benign thyroid nodule (not recorded which). Some clones in this sample may be carry-over from other donors' samples. The chain uses TRBV28 and TRBJ2-5; D might be TRBD1 (6 bases). Sequencing used blood. The CDR3: CASIVGGVETQYF. The CDR3 nucleotides are TGTGCCAGCATAGTAGGGGGAGTAGAGACCCAGTACTTC. The full variable domain, its missing parts supplied by reference TRBV28 and TRBJ2-5, is DVKVTQSSRYLVKRTGEKVFLECVQDMDHENMFWYRQDPGLGLRLIYFSYDVKMKEKGDIPEGYSVSREKKERFSLILESASTNQTSMYLCASIVGGVETQYFGPGTRLLVL.